What follows are 31 T cell receptor beta chains derived from one specimen sequenced in a study of T-cell memory formation after mild COVID-19 (dated by TCRdb to about 2021). The method was 5' RACE. Sequenced using an Illumina NovaSeq 6000. TCRdb redid the processing of the public reads, applying fastp at Q25 and MiXCR, and retained in-frame beta chains. Records with the same CDR3 protein are collapsed into one entry carrying the most frequent genes and DNA. This sample comprises over 450,000 distinct CDR3 sequences, around 20% of them detected only once. About 12% of the sample is in the top ten clones. Sequences were obtained from PBMCs or a T cell subset sorted from them (not recorded which). The source is an adult woman who had mild COVID-19 (a few samples of this study predate the infection). The sample titles of this study are shuffled in the database, so cell type and time point are left out; the donor was told from shared clones.

Turning to this clonotype: One end of the junction varies from germline; a read error may be responsible. The chain is built from TRBV5-6 and TRBJ2-7; TRBD1 matches at 9 bases. The CDR3 runs to 12 residues. Germline V gene sequence: CDR1 SGHDT, CDR2 YYEEEE. The CDR3 region has the DNA TGTGCCAGCAGAAGGGACAGGGAGCCGCCGGACTTC. As protein: CASRRDREPPDF.

This clonotype was observed a few times. The chain recombines TRBV9 with TRBJ2-5; D is undetermined. Germline V gene lookup returns CDR1 SGDLS and CDR2 YYNGEE. CDR3 size: 13 residues. V lost 2 bases, J lost 5 bases, and 10 bases lay in between. CDR3 nucleotides: TGTGCCAGCAGCGTTGGGGATTGGGAGACCCAGTACTTC. It is translated as CASSVGDWETQYF.

This clonotype was counted at least ten times. This rearrangement joins TRBV5-1 to TRBJ2-3, with D possibly TRBD1 on 5 matching bases. Trimming left V 0 bases short and J 2 bases short, with 7 bases between. The CDR3 is 14 residues long. The germline gives CDR1 SGHRS, CDR2 YFSETQ. The CDR3: CASSLGQITDTQYF. The CDR3 bases are TGCGCCAGCAGCTTGGGACAGATCACAGATACGCAGTATTTT. Using reference TRBV5-1 and TRBJ2-3 for the parts outside the CDR3, the full variable domain is KAGVTQTPRYLIKTRGQQVTLSCSPISGHRSVSWYQQTPGQGLQFLFEYFSETQRNKGNFPGRFSGRQFSNSRSEMNVSTLELGDSALYLCASSLGQITDTQYFGPGTRLTVL.

This clonotype was found a few times. The V call is TRBV4-2, the J call TRBJ1-4, with D perhaps matching TRBD1 (5 bases). Per the germline V gene, CDR1 is LGHNA and CDR2 is YNFKEQ. V lost 0 bases and J lost 8, with 13 bases in between. This CDR3 has 15 residues. The CDR3 sequence is CASSQDSREYEKLFF. CDR3 bases: TGTGCCAGCAGCCAAGATAGCAGGGAGTACGAAAAACTGTTTTTT.

Only a few counts were recorded for this clonotype. The CDR3 reads CASSLRTERNEQFF. The CDR3 DNA follows: TGCGCCAGCAGCCTGAGGACAGAAAGGAATGAGCAGTTCTTC. The V and J genes are TRBV5-1 and TRBJ2-1, with TRBD1 as a possible D gene (6 bases). This CDR3 is 14 amino acids long. The V and J ends lost 4 bases and 7 bases respectively, with 15 bases between them. Germline V gene lookup returns CDR1 SGHRS and CDR2 YFSETQ.

The chain joins TRBV6-2 or TRBV6-3 to TRBJ1-1; 8 bases match TRBD1. CDR3 length: 18 amino acids. V was pared by 7 bases and J by 1 base, with 17 bases of the junction left unmatched. Germline V lookup: CDR1 MNHEY, CDR2 SVGEGT. CDR3 loop: CASNARWGQVKGNTEAFF. The CDR3 DNA is TGTGCCAGCAACGCCCGGTGGGGACAGGTAAAGGGGAACACTGAAGCTTTCTTT.

DNA of the CDR3: TGCAGCGTTGGGACAGGGCCAAGCTCCTACGAGCAGTACTTC. This sequence encodes CSVGTGPSSYEQYF. The chain recombines TRBV29-1 with TRBJ2-7; the match to TRBD1 covers 8 bases. CDR3 length: 14 residues. The ends lost 4 bases at V and 0 bases at J; junction bases unmatched: 5. Germline CDR1 and CDR2: SQVTM and ANQGSEA.

This clonotype was observed a few times. The J gene is TRBJ2-3, the V gene TRBV10-3; TRBD1 matches at 7 bases. The J segment lost 5 bases and the V segment lost 6 bases, leaving 11 bases of the junction unmatched. This CDR3 is 15 amino acids long. Germline CDR1 ENHRY, CDR2 SYGVKD. The CDR3 loop is CAIRGPNTGVDTQYF. DNA of the CDR3: TGTGCCATCAGGGGCCCCAACACAGGGGTAGATACGCAGTATTTT.

This clonotype was observed a few times. J is TRBJ1-3 and V is TRBV4-1, with D uncertain. Germline-derived CDR1 and CDR2 are MGHRA and YSYEKL. CDR3 size: 15 residues. V dropped 0 bases and J dropped 3 bases, with 9 bases sitting between them. The CDR3 DNA reads as TGCGCCAGCAGCCAAGAATGGGGTTATGGAAACACCATATATTTT. Its protein product is CASSQEWGYGNTIYF.

Many counts were recorded for this clonotype. The genes are TRBV7-2 and TRBJ2-1; 8 bases match TRBD2. From germline, CDR1 is SGHTA and CDR2 FQGNSA. Germline trimming cut 2 bases from V and 13 bases from J; bases unmatched to any gene: 13. CDR3 length: 15 residues. CDR3 residues: CASSLPGGPLNGQFF. In DNA, the CDR3 is TGTGCCAGCAGCTTACCGGGGGGGCCTCTTAATGGACAGTTCTTC.

The rearrangement uses TRBV7-3 and TRBJ2-1; a weak D match, TRBD2 (5 bases). The CDR3 has 16 amino acids. The V end was cut by 5 bases, the J end by 0 bases, with 14 bases between. Germline-derived CDR1 and CDR2 are SGHTA and FQGTGA. The CDR3 region is CASSPTGLLSYNEQFF. The CDR3 DNA follows: TGTGCCAGCAGCCCTACTGGACTTCTCTCCTACAATGAGCAGTTCTTC.

The rearrangement uses TRBV24-1 and TRBJ2-1; D might be TRBD1 or TRBD2, each matching 5 bases. The V end lost 3 bases, the J end lost 3 bases, and 14 bases lay between the germline ends. Germline V gene lookup returns CDR1 KGHDR and CDR2 SFDVKD. The CDR3 loop spans 16 amino acids. CDR3 coding DNA: TGTGCCACCAGTGATGGGACGCCGGCGTACTACAATGAGCAGTTCTTC. Its protein is CATSDGTPAYYNEQFF.

The chain combines TRBV3-1 with TRBJ2-5, with 7 bases identical to TRBD2. The CDR3 is 15 residues long. The J segment lost 2 bases and the V segment lost 1 base, leaving 4 bases of the junction unmatched. Germline CDR1 LGHDT, CDR2 YNNKEL (reference sequence). CDR3: CASSQARGGQETQYF. The CDR3 DNA sequence: TGTGCCAGCAGCCAAGCCCGGGGAGGGCAAGAGACCCAGTACTTC.

The chain joins TRBV5-1 to TRBJ1-1; 7 nucleotides match TRBD1. Germline V gene data show CDR1 as SGHRS and CDR2 as YFSETQ. The CDR3 contains 13 residues. Trimming removed 4 bases from V and 7 bases from J; junction bases left unmatched: 7. CDR3 sequence reads: CASSLGQDLEAFF. CDR3 in DNA: TGCGCCAGCAGCCTAGGACAGGATCTTGAAGCTTTCTTT.

V and J are TRBV24-1 and TRBJ2-1; no clear D. This CDR3 has 15 amino acids. Germline V lookup: CDR1 KGHDR, CDR2 SFDVKD. V lost 1 base to trimming and J lost 11 bases, with 17 bases between them. DNA of the CDR3: TGTGCCACCAGTGATTTCAGGAGCTCGATATCCCAGCAGTTCTTC. Protein product: CATSDFRSSISQQFF.

This clonotype came up a few times. The chain uses TRBV12-3 or TRBV12-4 and TRBJ1-1, with 7 positions matching TRBD1. The CDR3 is 15 amino acids. J gave up 0 bases and V 2 bases, and 3 bases lay outside the gene matches. This CDR3 is CASSLNGQVNTEAFF. The CDR3 region has the DNA TGTGCCAGCAGTTTAAATGGACAGGTGAACACTGAAGCTTTCTTT.

The chain recombines TRBV7-9 with TRBJ2-7; no reliable D call. Trimming removed 1 base from V and 0 bases from J, with 10 bases in between. This CDR3 has 15 residues. In germline, CDR1 is SEHNR, CDR2 FQNEAQ (reference sequence). The CDR3 reads CASSLVGDVSYEQYF. The CDR3 DNA follows: TGTGCCAGCAGCTTAGTGGGTGACGTCTCCTACGAGCAGTACTTC.

The V and J genes are TRBV12-3 or TRBV12-4 and TRBJ2-7; 9 nucleotides agree with TRBD1. The ends lost 3 bases at V and 6 bases at J; junction bases unmatched: 6. CDR3 length: 14 residues. The CDR3 loop is CASSFLDRGGEQYF. The CDR3, as DNA: TGTGCCAGCAGTTTCCTCGACAGGGGGGGCGAGCAGTACTTC.

This clonotype occurred a few times. The chain is built from TRBV24-1 and TRBJ1-5, with 7 bases lining up with TRBD1. The CDR3 is 13 residues long. After removal of 9 bases from V and 6 bases from J, the junction contained 7 bases not matched to a gene. Germline V CDR1 and CDR2: KGHDR, SFDVKD. CDR3 in DNA: TGTGCCACCGGTACAGGGGTTGGTCAGCCCCAGCATTTT. Residues: CATGTGVGQPQHF.

The chain links TRBV4-1 to TRBJ2-4; D uncertain. Per the germline V gene, CDR1 is MGHRA and CDR2 is YSYEKL. With 3 bases removed from V and 1 base from J, the gap between germline ends came to 7 bases. CDR3 length: 14 amino acids. CDR3 loop: CASSQWKAKNIQYF. For the CDR3, the DNA is TGCGCCAGCAGCCAGTGGAAGGCCAAAAACATTCAGTACTTC.

The table lists this clonotype with a few counts. The chain has TRBV5-1 and TRBJ2-7, with D hard to call. This CDR3 region has 14 residues. V lost 2 bases, J lost 4 bases, and 13 bases lay in between. Germline-derived CDR1 and CDR2 are SGHRS and YFSETQ. CDR3 sequence reads: CASSLSMLVYEQYF. CDR3 bases: TGCGCCAGCAGCTTATCCATGCTGGTGTACGAGCAGTACTTC.

This chain joins TRBV20-1 and TRBJ1-4; D might be TRBD1 (5 bases). Trimming stripped 3 bases from V and 4 bases from J, with 12 bases between. The CDR3 is 14 amino acids. Germline loops: CDR1 DFQATT, CDR2 SNEGSKA (reference sequence). The CDR3 here is CSASRGTFNEKLFF. DNA of the CDR3: TGCAGTGCTAGTCGAGGGACGTTTAATGAAAAACTGTTTTTT.

The gene calls are TRBV4-1 and TRBJ2-7, with D possibly TRBD2 on 6 matching bases. The V and J ends lost 1 base and 2 bases respectively, with 12 bases between them. Looked up from germline, CDR1 is MGHRA and CDR2 is YSYEKL. CDR3 length: 15 amino acids. As DNA, the CDR3 is TGCGCCAGCAGCCAAGGATTACTAGCCACCTACGAGCAGTACTTC. It translates to CASSQGLLATYEQYF.

Points on this clonotype: Compared with germline, one end of the junction differs, possibly owing to a read error. As DNA, the CDR3 is TGTGCCAGCAGTCTAGCCCGGACAGGGGGGAGCTATGGCTACACCTTC. Protein sequence: CASSLARTGGSYGYTF. V gene TRBV12-3 or TRBV12-4 combines with J gene TRBJ1-2; 10 bases are shared with TRBD1. The CDR3 runs 16 residues.

The chain recombines TRBV2 with TRBJ2-7, with no clear D. Germline CDR1 SNHLY, CDR2 FYNNEI. This CDR3 is 12 amino acids long. The V and J ends lost 5 bases and 3 bases respectively, with 8 bases between them. The CDR3 bases are TGTGCCAGCAGTAAACAAGTCTACGAGCAGTACTTC. Translation: CASSKQVYEQYF.

In DNA form, the CDR3 reads TGTGCCAGCACCCGAGAGGGAGAAACCCCCAATGAGCAGTTCTTC. It translates to CASTREGETPNEQFF. This chain links TRBV11-3 with TRBJ2-1, with D perhaps TRBD2 (5 bases). Trimming left V 7 bases short and J 6 bases short, with 19 bases between. The CDR3 is 15 residues long. Germline values: CDR1 SGHNT, CDR2 YENEEA.

A note on this clonotype: With a much larger clone just one base away, this may be a read error. V gene TRBV20-1 combines with J gene TRBJ1-1, with D unresolved. The CDR3 extends over 11 amino acids. In germline, CDR1 is DFQATT, CDR2 SNEGSKA (reference sequence). In nucleotides, the CDR3 is TGCAGTGTGCGTAGGAACACTGAAGATTTCTTT. Protein: CSVRRNTEDFF.

This rearrangement joins TRBV11-2 to TRBJ1-1; D possibly corresponds to TRBD1 (5 bases). The CDR3 has 14 residues. Germline-derived CDR1 and CDR2 are SGHAT and FQNNGV. Trimming pared 0 bases from V and 8 bases from J, leaving 13 bases between. CDR3 bases: TGTGCCAGCAGCTTAGAGGGGTGGGGACGCGAAGCTTTCTTT. Protein product: CASSLEGWGREAFF.

The CDR3 DNA follows: TGTGCCAGCAGTCCCACGATTATGAGCAATCAGCCCCAGCATTTT. Amino acids: CASSPTIMSNQPQHF. This chain connects TRBV28 to TRBJ1-5; D remains unclear. CDR1 is MDHEN and CDR2 is SYDVKM in the germline V gene. V lost 5 bases, J lost 1 base, and 12 bases lay in between. This CDR3 spans 15 amino acids.

J is TRBJ1-1 and V is TRBV20-1; 9 bases match TRBD1. The CDR3 is 13 amino acids. Germline CDR1 is DFQATT and CDR2 is SNEGSKA (reference sequence). J gave up 3 bases and V 3 bases, and 2 bases lay outside the gene matches. The CDR3 sequence is CSASDRGDTEAFF. For the CDR3, the DNA is TGCAGTGCTAGTGACAGGGGGGACACTGAAGCTTTCTTT.

V usage is TRBV11-2 and J usage is TRBJ2-3; D uncertain. The CDR3 totals 15 residues. Germline V gene lookup returns CDR1 SGHAT and CDR2 FQNNGV. Trimming left V 3 bases short and J 1 base short, with 11 bases between. CDR3 in amino acids: CASSFSAGRTDTQYF. CDR3 nucleotide sequence: TGTGCCAGCAGCTTTTCTGCAGGTCGCACAGATACGCAGTATTTT.